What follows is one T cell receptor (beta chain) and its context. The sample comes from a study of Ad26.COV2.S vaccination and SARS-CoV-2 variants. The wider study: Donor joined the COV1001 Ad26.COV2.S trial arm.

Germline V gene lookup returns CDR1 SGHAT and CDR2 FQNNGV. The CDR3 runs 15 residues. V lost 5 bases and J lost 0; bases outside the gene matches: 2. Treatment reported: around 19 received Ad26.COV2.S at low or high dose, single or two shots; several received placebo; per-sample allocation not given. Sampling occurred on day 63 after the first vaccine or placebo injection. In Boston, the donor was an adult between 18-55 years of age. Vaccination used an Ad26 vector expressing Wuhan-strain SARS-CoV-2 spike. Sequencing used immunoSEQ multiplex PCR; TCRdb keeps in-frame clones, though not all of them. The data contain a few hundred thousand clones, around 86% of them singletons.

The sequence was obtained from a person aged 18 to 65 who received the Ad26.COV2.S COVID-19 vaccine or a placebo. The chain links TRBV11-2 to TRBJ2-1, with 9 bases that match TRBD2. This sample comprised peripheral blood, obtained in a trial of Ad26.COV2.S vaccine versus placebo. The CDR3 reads CASSHSGSSYNEQFF. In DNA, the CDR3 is TGTGCCAGCAGCCATAGCGGGAGCTCCTACAATGAGCAGTTCTTC. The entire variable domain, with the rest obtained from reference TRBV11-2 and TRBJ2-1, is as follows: EAGVAQSPRYKIIEKRQSVAFWCNPISGHATLYWYQQILGQGPKLLIQFQNNGVVDDSQLPKDRFSAERLKGVDSTLKIQPAKLEDSAVYLCASSHSGSSYNEQFFGPGTRLTVL.